This T cell receptor beta chain appears in the sequencing data of a study of cytomegalovirus exposure and HLA in healthy donors. Study-level points and caveats: Other equally common chains were less clonally expanded than HLA-associated TCR beta chains, a later analysis showed. The study labeled roughly 160 TCR beta chains cytomegalovirus-associated. It was in a later analysis that TCR association rates were seen to vary by HLA locus, highest for DRB1 and lowest for HLA-C. Exclusion applied to some V segments, including TRBV6-2 and TRBV6-3, as they were indistinguishable.

In germline, CDR1 is MNHEY, CDR2 SVGAGI. The CDR3 runs to 11 residues. V was trimmed by 3 bases and J by 4 bases, leaving 3 bases between them. Use of 60 Vbeta and 13 Jbeta primers characterized the PCR. TCRdb keeps only in-frame clones here, not all; method: immunoSEQ multiplex PCR. The table lists some 120,000 clones, roughly 75% of them singletons. To note about this clone: Its antigen is undetermined.

The chain joins TRBV6-5 to TRBJ1-1, with unresolved D. Sequenced sample: PBMCs. This sequence originates from a female donor in good health and CMV-seronegative. CDR3 DNA sequence: TGTGCCAGCAGTTATCGCACTGAAGCTTTCTTT. Residues: CASSYRTEAFF.